This TCR beta chain was captured by sequencing in a study of tumor and adjacent non-tumor tissue in lung cancer. The overall study: Patients comprised about a dozen adenocarcinoma, a couple of squamous cell carcinoma and 1 small cell lung cancer.

Study-wide points: Significantly higher TCR diversity was found in tumor than normal lung. Patients with more diverse tumor TCRs had worse survival. In normal lung, the top 100 clones were significantly more dominant than in tumor.

V lost 5 bases and J 3 bases, leaving 25 bases between the germline ends. The germline V gene encodes CDR1 KGHDR and CDR2 SFDVKD. The CDR3 is made up of 18 amino acids. This clonotype was seen only a few times. No antigen is known for it. A modified ARM-PCR protocol with three rounds of nested PCR amplified TCRbeta. MiXCR, applied by TCRdb to the multiplex PCR reads, yields one record per CDR3 protein. The sample lists some 100,000 distinct CDR3 sequences, 50% to 70% seen once, with roughly 19% in the top ten. RNA was extracted from bulk tissue without any cell sorting. Distant lung tissue was collected more than 3 cm away from the tumor edge.

The sequence was collected from a young man with non-small cell lung cancer. The sequencing input was distant non-tumor lung tissue. The chain is built from TRBV24-1 and TRBJ2-7; D is perhaps TRBD1 or TRBD2 (5 bases each). The CDR3, as DNA: TGTGCCACCAGTGGTCCGGTTCCGGACAAACGGGATCACTACGAGCAGTACTTC. This codes for CATSGPVPDKRDHYEQYF.